This TCR beta chain was identified during a study of Ad26.COV2.S vaccination and SARS-CoV-2 variants. Looking at the study overall: Dosing was one shot or two shots 56 days apart. Findings and caveats of the study: Relative to placebo recipients, vaccine recipients exhibited elevated spike-specific TCR breadth.

Profiled with immunoSEQ multiplex PCR; TCRdb holds only in-frame clones, not every one. This table has 400,000 or so clones, around nine tenths appearing once. As concerns this clone: Its antigen is not known.

The CDR3 covers 15 residues. The germline V gene has CDR1 MGHRA and CDR2 YSYEKL. V was shortened by 3 bases and J by 0 bases, with 9 bases between the two germline ends. The sample's treatment: some 20 received Ad26.COV2.S at low or high dose, single or two shots; 5 received placebo; per-sample allocation not given. Day 63 after the first vaccine or placebo injection was the time point for sampling. The sample consisted of peripheral blood, taken in a trial of Ad26.COV2.S vaccine versus placebo. The chain couples TRBV4-1 to TRBJ2-4; the D is unclear. The clonotype was recovered from a person aged 18 to 59 who received the Ad26.COV2.S COVID-19 vaccine or a placebo. The CDR3 DNA reads TGCGCCAGCAGCCAGCAACCGCTAGCCAAAAACATTCAGTACTTC. It is translated as CASSQQPLAKNIQYF.